Each of the 24 T cell receptor beta chains below was sequenced from the same sample in a study of T cell changes during pregnancy in multiple sclerosis. Sequencing used immunoSEQ multiplex PCR; TCRdb keeps in-frame clones, though not all of them. Among fewer than 70,000 clones listed, over 85% were seen once. The source material was peripheral blood, sampled in the second trimester of pregnancy. The receptors here all came from a female donor with multiple sclerosis, enrolled in a pregnancy study.

The chain combines TRBV28 with TRBJ2-5, with 7 nucleotides matching TRBD2. Losses at the gene ends were 10 bases for V and 5 bases for J; bases not matched to a gene: 16. The CDR3 runs to 15 residues. CDR1 is MDHEN, CDR2 SYDVKM, per germline. CDR3 nucleotides: TGTGCCACCGCCCCCCGAGCGGGACTGGGGGAGACCCAGTACTTC. Its protein is CATAPRAGLGETQYF.

The chain's CDR3 is CASSSGQDRSYTF. The CDR3 DNA reads TGTGCCAGCAGCTCGGGACAGGATCGTAGCTACACCTTC. The chain couples TRBV7-9 to TRBJ1-2, with 8 bases lining up with TRBD1. The CDR3 runs 13 residues. Germline-derived CDR1 and CDR2 are SEHNR and FQNEAQ (reference sequence). J lost 9 bases, V lost 4 bases, and 7 bases had no gene match.

V is TRBV11-2 and J is TRBJ1-1, with D possibly matching TRBD1 (6 bases). Per the germline V gene, CDR1 is SGHAT and CDR2 is FQNNGV. The CDR3 loop spans 18 amino acids. The V and J ends lost 4 bases and 1 base respectively, with 22 bases between them. The CDR3 sequence is CASSSQIDRFEGNTEAFF. CDR3 nucleotide sequence: TGTGCCAGCAGCTCACAGATCGACAGGTTCGAGGGGAACACTGAAGCTTTCTTT.

The rearrangement joins TRBV7-8 to TRBJ2-2; TRBD1 matches at 10 bases. This CDR3 is 16 amino acids long. Germline values: CDR1 SGHVS, CDR2 FQNEAQ. V was clipped by 4 bases and J by 4 bases; unmatched bases: 6. CDR3: CASSSRDRGPTGELFF. Written as DNA, the CDR3 is TGTGCCAGCAGCTCCCGGGACAGGGGCCCCACCGGGGAGCTGTTTTTT.

The rearrangement links TRBV29-1 to TRBJ1-4; D might be TRBD1 (5 bases). The CDR3 is made up of 14 amino acids. Trimming cost V 6 bases and J 8 bases, with 19 bases left between them. CDR1 and CDR2 (germline): SQVTM, ANQGSEA. In nucleotides, the CDR3 is TGCAGCGTCGGAACCAGGGAGGTTAGCGAAAAACTGTTTTTT. Amino acids: CSVGTREVSEKLFF.

The V gene is TRBV5-1, the J gene TRBJ1-1; possibly TRBD1 for D (5 bases). Per the germline V gene, CDR1 is SGHRS and CDR2 is YFSETQ. The CDR3 has 16 residues. V lost 0 bases and J lost 1, with 13 bases in between. CDR3 coding DNA: TGCGCCAGCAGCTTGGCCGGCGGGGGTTCGAACACTGAAGCTTTCTTT. Amino acids: CASSLAGGGSNTEAFF.

In this sample, this clone turned up once. This chain uses TRBV5-4 with TRBJ2-7, with D unclear. Trimming cost V 4 bases and J 0 bases, with 8 bases left between them. The CDR3 is 13 residues long. CDR1 and CDR2 from the germline V gene are SGHNT and YYREEE (reference sequence). The CDR3 sequence is CASSVTPSYEQYF. The DNA of the CDR3 is TGTGCCAGCAGCGTGACACCCTCCTACGAGCAGTACTTC.

The chain uses TRBV19 and TRBJ2-3, with 8 nucleotides matching TRBD2. Germline V gene sequence: CDR1 LNHDA, CDR2 SQIVND (reference sequence). The ends lost 5 bases at V and 3 bases at J; junction bases unmatched: 10. The CDR3 is 16 residues long. This CDR3 is CASSLTAGEGTDTQYF. The CDR3 nucleotides are TGTGCCAGTAGTCTTACAGCGGGAGAGGGGACAGATACGCAGTATTTT. The full variable domain, its missing parts supplied by reference TRBV19 and TRBJ2-3, is DGGITQSPKYLFRKEGQNVTLSCEQNLNHDAMYWYRQDPGQGLRLIYYSQIVNDFQKGDIAEGYSVSREKKESFPLTVTSAQKNPTAFYLCASSLTAGEGTDTQYFGPGTRLTVL.

Only one count was recorded for this clone. The DNA for the CDR3 is TGCAGTGCTATGTGGGGGGCTGAAGCTTTCTTT. Translation: CSAMWGAEAFF. J is TRBJ1-1 and V is TRBV20-1, with a possible D match to TRBD1 (5 bases). Per germline, CDR1 DFQATT and CDR2 SNEGSKA (reference sequence). The CDR3 totals 11 residues. V was cut by 4 bases and J by 6 bases, with 9 bases left in between.

The V and J genes are TRBV10-3 and TRBJ1-2, with D hard to call. The CDR3 extends over 12 amino acids. Trimming shortened V by 3 bases and J by 5 bases, and 7 bases separated the two germline ends. CDR1 is ENHRY and CDR2 is SYGVKD in the germline V gene. For the CDR3, the DNA is TGTGCCATCAGTGAAAGGGAGTATGGCTACACCTTC. Translated, it gives CAISEREYGYTF.

J is TRBJ2-1 and V is TRBV7-9, with 8 nucleotides matching TRBD2. V lost 5 bases and J lost 8; bases outside the gene matches: 14. CDR1 is SEHNR, CDR2 FQNEAQ, per germline (reference sequence). CDR3 length: 16 amino acids. The CDR3 DNA sequence: TGTGCCAGCAGCGATTGGACTAGCCTCTTCCTCGATGAGCAGTTCTTC. Protein sequence: CASSDWTSLFLDEQFF. Together with reference TRBV7-9 and TRBJ2-1, the CDR3 gives the full variable domain: DTGVSQNPRHKITKRGQNVTFRCDPISEHNRLYWYRQTLGQGPEFLTYFQNEAQLEKSRLLSDRFSAERPKGSFSTLEIQRTEQGDSAMYLCASSDWTSLFLDEQFFGPGTRLTVL.

This clone came up once. J is TRBJ2-3 and V is TRBV5-1; 9 positions match TRBD1. Trimming removed 2 bases from V and 4 bases from J; junction bases left unmatched: 11. This CDR3 contains 17 residues. Germline V gives CDR1 SGHRS, CDR2 YFSETQ. The CDR3 region has the DNA TGCGCCAGCAGCTTCATACGTCGGACAGGGGTTTCAGATACGCAGTATTTT. Translating it yields CASSFIRRTGVSDTQYF.

V gene TRBV4-1 combines with J gene TRBJ1-5; no clear D gene. The V and J ends lost 3 bases and 0 bases respectively, with 18 bases between them. The CDR3 is 18 residues long. Germline V gene data show CDR1 as MGHRA and CDR2 as YSYEKL. Here the CDR3 reads CASSQSSTQFYSNQPQHF. In DNA, the CDR3 is TGCGCCAGCAGCCAGTCATCCACCCAGTTTTATAGCAATCAGCCCCAGCATTTT.

As regards this clone: One junction end disagrees with the germline gene, perhaps due to a read error. V usage is TRBV6-5 and J usage is TRBJ2-7; 7 positions match TRBD2. The CDR3 contains 12 residues. CDR1 and CDR2 from the germline V gene are MNHEY and SVGAGI. The CDR3 DNA reads TGTGCCAGCAGTTACTCCGGGACTAACCTTTTCTTC. The encoded protein is CASSYSGTNLFF.

The chain uses TRBV7-2 and TRBJ2-2, with 10 bases matching TRBD2. The junction had 6 bases not matched to a gene; V was cut back by 5 bases and J by 3 bases. The CDR3 is 16 residues long. Germline CDR1 and CDR2: SGHTA and FQGNSA. The CDR3: CASSIGTSAYTGELFF. In DNA form, the CDR3 reads TGTGCCAGCAGCATCGGGACTAGCGCCTACACCGGGGAGCTGTTTTTT.

The chain carries TRBV6-1 and TRBJ1-3, with 10 bases identical to TRBD1. Germline V gives CDR1 MNHNS, CDR2 SASEGT. This CDR3 region has 14 residues. The V and J ends lost 6 bases and 6 bases, in that order; junction bases with no gene match: 5. As DNA, the CDR3 is TGTGCCAGCAGGCCCGGGACAGGGGAAAACACCATATATTTT. This codes for CASRPGTGENTIYF.

This clone has a handful of counts. This rearrangement joins TRBV19 to TRBJ2-1; D is perhaps TRBD2 (5 bases). The germline V gene encodes CDR1 LNHDA and CDR2 SQIVND (reference sequence). This CDR3 is 13 amino acids long. V shed 10 bases and J shed 5 bases, with 15 bases lying between them. The CDR3 loop reads CATMIGVNNEQFF. Written as DNA, the CDR3 is TGTGCCACTATGATCGGGGTAAACAATGAGCAGTTCTTC. Variable domain in full (rest from reference TRBV19 and TRBJ2-1): DGGITQSPKYLFRKEGQNVTLSCEQNLNHDAMYWYRQDPGQGLRLIYYSQIVNDFQKGDIAEGYSVSREKKESFPLTVTSAQKNPTAFYLCATMIGVNNEQFFGPGTRLTVL.

This chain connects TRBV30 to TRBJ2-7; D perhaps matches TRBD1 (6 bases). The CDR3 is made up of 15 amino acids. The V and J ends lost 8 bases and 4 bases respectively, with 24 bases between them. Germline V gives CDR1 GTSNPN, CDR2 SVGIG (reference sequence). The CDR3 DNA reads as TGTGCCGTGGAAGATCCGGGACAATGGGCTTACGAGCAGTACTTC. Protein sequence: CAVEDPGQWAYEQYF.

The chain couples TRBV30 to TRBJ2-3; 7 positions agree with TRBD2. Germline CDR1 and CDR2: GTSNPN and SVGIG (reference sequence). V lost 3 bases and J lost 0; bases outside the gene matches: 3. The CDR3 has 14 amino acids. CDR3 sequence: CAWSGLGSTDTQYF. CDR3 nucleotides: TGTGCCTGGAGCGGACTAGGAAGCACAGATACGCAGTATTTT. The whole variable domain, remainder taken from reference TRBV30 and TRBJ2-3, is SQTIHQWPATLVQPVGSPLSLECTVEGTSNPNLYWYRQAAGRGLQLLFYSVGIGQISSEVPQNLSASRPQDRQFILSSKKLLLSDSGFYLCAWSGLGSTDTQYFGPGTRLTVL.

The CDR3 sequence: CATGPTGTGKDYEQYF. The CDR3 nucleotides read TGTGCCACCGGCCCGACCGGGACAGGGAAAGACTACGAGCAGTACTTC. The chain couples TRBV27 to TRBJ2-7, with 9 bases that match TRBD1. The CDR3 is 16 amino acids. V lost 10 bases, J lost 3 bases, and 16 bases stayed unmatched. Germline CDR1 is MNHEY and CDR2 is SMNVEV (reference sequence).

This clone was counted between two and nine times. CDR3 loop: CSVFNEEVSYNEQFF. As DNA, the CDR3 is TGCAGCGTTTTCAACGAGGAAGTTTCCTACAATGAGCAGTTCTTC. J is TRBJ2-1 and V is TRBV29-1, with D unclear. Germline V CDR1 and CDR2: SQVTM, ANQGSEA. V was trimmed by 5 bases and J by 1 base, leaving 15 bases between them. The CDR3 covers 15 residues.

V gene TRBV28 combines with J gene TRBJ1-1; D is possibly TRBD1 (6 bases). This CDR3 region has 14 residues. Trimming shortened V by 4 bases and J by 5 bases, and 14 bases separated the two germline ends. Germline V gives CDR1 MDHEN, CDR2 SYDVKM. In DNA, the CDR3 is TGTGCCAGCAGTTCAACAGGGCCGTGGACTGAAGCTTTCTTT. Protein: CASSSTGPWTEAFF.

The chain uses TRBV10-3 and TRBJ1-2; the match to TRBD1 covers 9 bases. The CDR3 has 15 amino acids. The junction had 4 bases not matched to a gene; V was cut back by 4 bases and J by 1 base. The germline V gene encodes CDR1 ENHRY and CDR2 SYGVKD. CDR3 protein: CAISGPGQGNYGYTF. In DNA form, the CDR3 reads TGTGCCATCAGTGGACCGGGACAGGGTAACTATGGCTACACCTTC.

This rearrangement joins TRBV14 to TRBJ1-2; D perhaps matches TRBD1 (5 bases). V dropped 4 bases and J dropped 5 bases, with 8 bases sitting between them. Germline assignment: CDR1 SGHDN and CDR2 FVKESK. The CDR3 extends over 12 amino acids. The CDR3, as DNA: TGTGCCAGCAGCCGGGGGGGATATGGCTACACCTTC. This translates into CASSRGGYGYTF. The whole variable domain, filled in from reference TRBV14 and TRBJ1-2, reads EAGVTQFPSHSVIEKGQTVTLRCDPISGHDNLYWYRRVMGKEIKFLLHFVKESKQDESGMPNNRFLAERTGGTYSTLKVQPAELEDSGVYFCASSRGGYGYTFGSGTRLTVV.